Listed below are T cell receptor beta chains from one sample, sequenced in a study of regulatory T cells in long-lasting Graves disease. Each CDR3 protein is one row after TCRdb ran MiXCR on the multiplex PCR reads. In the table there are about 610,000 distinct CDR3 sequences, about 15% of which are singletons. These same data were also listed under a study on T cells in Graves' hyperthyroidism and ophthalmopathy.

Specimen: peripheral blood mononuclear cells (PBMCs), collected at new diagnosis, from a patient treated with antithyroid drugs. The receptors shown here come from a man between 18 and 35 years old with Graves disease. The CDR3 runs from the conserved cysteine through the conserved F or W. Each record gives: J gene, V gene, D gene, CDR3 length, clone size, CDR3 protein, CDR3 DNA. D genes are given only for firm matches. Not all rows give a size; the values are once, few, many and, for expanded clones, a class.

j_call: TRBJ2-1
v_call: TRBV12-5
d_call: NA
cdr3_length: 11
clone_size: few
cdr3_aa: CASGFGGAVFF
cdr3_nt: TGTGCTAGTGGTTTCGGGGGTGCGGTGTTCTTC

j_call: TRBJ2-1
v_call: TRBV9
d_call: NA
cdr3_length: 15
clone_size: NA
cdr3_aa: CASSVDSGSYNEQFF
cdr3_nt: TGTGCCAGCAGCGTAGACTCGGGCTCCTACAATGAGCAGTTCTTC

j_call: TRBJ1-6
v_call: TRBV5-1
d_call: NA
cdr3_length: 16
clone_size: few
cdr3_aa: CAHNSGTSSYNSPLHF
cdr3_nt: TGCGCCCACAACTCAGGGACGAGCTCCTATAATTCACCCCTCCACTTT

j_call: TRBJ2-1
v_call: TRBV20-1
d_call: TRBD2
cdr3_length: 16
clone_size: many
cdr3_aa: CSARGPTSGGSNEQFF
cdr3_nt: TGCAGTGCTAGAGGCCCAACTAGCGGGGGGTCCAATGAGCAGTTCTTC

j_call: TRBJ2-7
v_call: TRBV27
d_call: NA
cdr3_length: 16
clone_size: many
cdr3_aa: CASSYNVKGGIYEQYF
cdr3_nt: TGTGCCAGCAGTTACAACGTAAAGGGGGGAATATACGAGCAGTACTTC

j_call: TRBJ2-1
v_call: TRBV20-1
d_call: TRBD2
cdr3_length: 17
clone_size: many
cdr3_aa: CSARDPTSGHLYNEQFF
cdr3_nt: TGCAGTGCTAGAGATCCGACTAGCGGCCACCTATACAATGAGCAGTTCTTC

j_call: TRBJ1-6
v_call: TRBV10-2
d_call: NA
cdr3_length: 14
clone_size: many
cdr3_aa: CASSVQGWNSPLHF
cdr3_nt: TGCGCCAGCAGTGTACAGGGCTGGAATTCACCCCTCCACTTT

j_call: TRBJ1-5
v_call: TRBV27
d_call: NA
cdr3_length: 15
clone_size: many
cdr3_aa: CASSLYYRGNQPQHF
cdr3_nt: TGTGCCAGCAGTTTGTATTACAGGGGCAATCAGCCCCAGCATTTT

j_call: TRBJ2-5
v_call: TRBV5-1
d_call: TRBD2
cdr3_length: 16
clone_size: many
cdr3_aa: CASSFGTSGSQETQYF
cdr3_nt: TGCGCCAGCAGCTTTGGGACTAGCGGTTCGCAAGAGACCCAGTACTTC

j_call: TRBJ2-5
v_call: TRBV20-1
d_call: NA
cdr3_length: 13
clone_size: many
cdr3_aa: CSARSTSPETQYF
cdr3_nt: TGCAGTGCTCGTTCTACTAGTCCAGAGACCCAGTACTTC

j_call: TRBJ2-1
v_call: TRBV6-1
d_call: NA
cdr3_length: 13
clone_size: once
cdr3_aa: CASSERDLREQFF
cdr3_nt: TGTGCCAGCAGTGAAAGGGACCTCAGGGAGCAGTTCTTC

j_call: TRBJ1-2
v_call: TRBV7-9
d_call: NA
cdr3_length: 15
clone_size: NA
cdr3_aa: CTSSIRSVAPYGYTF
cdr3_nt: TGTACCAGCAGCATACGTAGTGTAGCACCGTATGGCTACACCTTC

j_call: TRBJ2-2
v_call: TRBV28
d_call: TRBD2
cdr3_length: 20
clone_size: few
cdr3_aa: CASTDPGIGTSGRVTGELFF
cdr3_nt: TGTGCCAGCACCGATCCAGGCATCGGGACTAGCGGGAGGGTCACCGGGGAGCTGTTTTTT

j_call: TRBJ2-3
v_call: TRBV6-5
d_call: TRBD1
cdr3_length: 15
clone_size: few
cdr3_aa: CASSWGQATPATQYF
cdr3_nt: TGTGCCAGCAGTTGGGGACAGGCCACCCCGGCTACGCAGTATTTT

j_call: TRBJ1-2
v_call: TRBV5-1
d_call: NA
cdr3_length: 16
clone_size: many
cdr3_aa: CASSLDVRQSSYGYTF
cdr3_nt: TGCGCCAGCAGCTTGGACGTCCGGCAATCCTCCTATGGCTACACCTTC

j_call: TRBJ2-7
v_call: TRBV12-3/TRBV12-4
d_call: NA
cdr3_length: 12
clone_size: many
cdr3_aa: CASSFPRHEQYF
cdr3_nt: TGTGCCAGCAGTTTCCCCCGCCACGAGCAGTACTTC

j_call: TRBJ1-1
v_call: TRBV12-3/TRBV12-4
d_call: TRBD1
cdr3_length: 13
clone_size: many
cdr3_aa: CASSQTGGFEAFF
cdr3_nt: TGTGCCAGCAGTCAAACAGGGGGATTTGAAGCTTTCTTT

j_call: TRBJ2-1
v_call: TRBV30
d_call: TRBD2
cdr3_length: 17
clone_size: many
cdr3_aa: CAWSVGPASGSYNEQFF
cdr3_nt: TGTGCCTGGAGTGTAGGGCCGGCTAGCGGGAGCTACAATGAGCAGTTCTTC

j_call: TRBJ1-5
v_call: TRBV19
d_call: NA
cdr3_length: 16
clone_size: few
cdr3_aa: CASSIGEIWGNQPQHF
cdr3_nt: TGTGCCAGTAGTATAGGGGAGATCTGGGGCAATCAGCCCCAGCATTTT

j_call: TRBJ2-4
v_call: TRBV5-1
d_call: NA
cdr3_length: 14
clone_size: few
cdr3_aa: CASSPRGDKNIQYF
cdr3_nt: TGCGCCAGCAGCCCCAGGGGGGACAAAAACATTCAGTACTTC

j_call: TRBJ1-3
v_call: TRBV7-8
d_call: NA
cdr3_length: 14
clone_size: NA
cdr3_aa: CASSEGFYGNTIYF
cdr3_nt: TGTGCCAGCAGCGAGGGGTTTTATGGAAACACCATATATTTT

j_call: TRBJ2-1
v_call: TRBV20-1
d_call: NA
cdr3_length: 14
clone_size: many
cdr3_aa: CSARLRGGTNEQFF
cdr3_nt: TGCAGTGCTAGATTGAGGGGCGGGACCAATGAGCAGTTCTTC

j_call: TRBJ2-1
v_call: TRBV30
d_call: TRBD2
cdr3_length: 14
clone_size: NA
cdr3_aa: CAFGLASSYNEQFF
cdr3_nt: TGTGCATTTGGACTAGCGAGCTCCTACAATGAGCAGTTCTTC

j_call: TRBJ2-5
v_call: TRBV4-2
d_call: NA
cdr3_length: 14
clone_size: few
cdr3_aa: CASSQPRGKETQYF
cdr3_nt: TGTGCCAGCAGCCAACCTAGGGGGAAAGAGACCCAGTACTTC

j_call: TRBJ2-7
v_call: TRBV7-2
d_call: NA
cdr3_length: 11
clone_size: few
cdr3_aa: CAVRAWADLGF
cdr3_nt: TGTGCCGTCCGGGCCTGGGCAGATCTTGGCTTC

j_call: TRBJ2-1
v_call: TRBV28
d_call: NA
cdr3_length: 16
clone_size: many
cdr3_aa: CASSPGDIGGSNEQFF
cdr3_nt: TGTGCCAGCAGTCCCGGGGACATCGGGGGCTCCAATGAGCAGTTCTTC

j_call: TRBJ1-5
v_call: TRBV28
d_call: NA
cdr3_length: 14
clone_size: NA
cdr3_aa: CASSRDILNQPQHF
cdr3_nt: TGTGCCAGCAGTCGGGACATCCTCAATCAGCCCCAGCATTTT

j_call: TRBJ2-7
v_call: TRBV3-1
d_call: NA
cdr3_length: 14
clone_size: few
cdr3_aa: CASGPGVGVYEQYF
cdr3_nt: TGTGCCAGCGGCCCAGGTGTAGGAGTATACGAGCAGTACTTC

j_call: TRBJ1-1
v_call: TRBV29-1
d_call: NA
cdr3_length: 15
clone_size: many
cdr3_aa: CSVVGVNGVDTEAFF
cdr3_nt: TGCAGCGTCGTCGGAGTGAATGGGGTGGACACTGAAGCTTTCTTT

j_call: TRBJ2-5
v_call: TRBV19
d_call: TRBD2
cdr3_length: 15
clone_size: NA
cdr3_aa: CASSIVSGNQETQYF
cdr3_nt: TGTGCCAGTAGTATTGTTAGCGGGAACCAAGAGACCCAGTACTTC

j_call: TRBJ2-1
v_call: TRBV28
d_call: TRBD2
cdr3_length: 13
clone_size: NA
cdr3_aa: CANGGWERNEQFF
cdr3_nt: TGTGCCAACGGGGGGTGGGAGAGAAATGAGCAGTTCTTC

j_call: TRBJ2-4
v_call: TRBV6-2/TRBV6-3
d_call: NA
cdr3_length: 15
clone_size: NA
cdr3_aa: CASSYSRVGKNIQYF
cdr3_nt: TGTGCCAGCAGTTACTCCAGGGTTGGCAAAAACATTCAGTACTTC

j_call: TRBJ2-5
v_call: TRBV5-1
d_call: TRBD2
cdr3_length: 16
clone_size: few
cdr3_aa: CASTPGLAGFQETQYF
cdr3_nt: TGTGCCAGCACTCCGGGACTAGCGGGATTCCAAGAGACCCAGTACTTC

j_call: TRBJ2-7
v_call: TRBV5-5
d_call: NA
cdr3_length: 17
clone_size: few
cdr3_aa: CASSLRESGPPSYEQYF
cdr3_nt: TGTGCCAGCAGCCTGAGGGAGTCTGGACCCCCCTCCTACGAGCAGTACTTC

j_call: TRBJ2-7
v_call: TRBV12-3/TRBV12-4
d_call: NA
cdr3_length: 12
clone_size: few
cdr3_aa: CASSLAFYEQYF
cdr3_nt: TGTGCCAGCAGTTTGGCGTTCTACGAGCAGTACTTC

j_call: TRBJ2-1
v_call: TRBV6-2/TRBV6-3
d_call: TRBD2
cdr3_length: 18
clone_size: few
cdr3_aa: CASSYVLAGGPPYNEQFF
cdr3_nt: TGTGCCAGCAGTTACGTACTAGCGGGAGGGCCCCCCTACAATGAGCAGTTCTTC

j_call: TRBJ2-1
v_call: TRBV30
d_call: TRBD2
cdr3_length: 15
clone_size: many
cdr3_aa: CAWSGPSGSGDEQFF
cdr3_nt: TGTGCCTGGAGTGGGCCTAGCGGGAGCGGAGATGAGCAGTTCTTC